This paragraph covers one TCR beta chain sequence. PCR used 60 Vbeta primers and 13 Jbeta primers. Libraries were prepared by immunoSEQ multiplex PCR; TCRdb keeps only in-frame clonotypes and omits some of them. Of 100,000 to 150,000 clones in the sample, more than 8% are singletons; the top ten hold under 5.5%. This specimen belongs to a study of cytomegalovirus exposure and HLA in healthy donors. This TCR was sampled from a man aged 40-49 years in good health and CMV-seronegative. What was sequenced was PBMCs.

The CDR3 nucleotides are TGTGCCAGCAGCGGGGGACTAGCGGGAAACACAGATACGCAGTATTTT. The encoded protein is CASSGGLAGNTDTQYF. The rearrangement joins TRBV2 to TRBJ2-3; 13 bases are a match to TRBD2. Germline CDR1 reads SNHLY; CDR2 reads FYNNEI. Trimming removed 6 bases from V and 2 bases from J; junction bases left unmatched: 5. The CDR3 contains 16 residues.